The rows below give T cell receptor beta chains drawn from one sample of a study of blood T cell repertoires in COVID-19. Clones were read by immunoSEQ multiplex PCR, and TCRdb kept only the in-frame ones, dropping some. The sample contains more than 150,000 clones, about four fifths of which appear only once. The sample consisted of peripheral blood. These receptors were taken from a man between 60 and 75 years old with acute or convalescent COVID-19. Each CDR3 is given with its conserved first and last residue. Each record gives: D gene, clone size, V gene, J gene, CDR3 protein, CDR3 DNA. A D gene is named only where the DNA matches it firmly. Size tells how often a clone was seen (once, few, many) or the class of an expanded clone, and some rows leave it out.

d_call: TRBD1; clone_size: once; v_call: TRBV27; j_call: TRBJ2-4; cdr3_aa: CASSADRGGLAKNIQYF; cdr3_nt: TGTGCCAGCAGTGCGGACAGGGGAGGGTTAGCCAAAAACATTCAGTACTTC
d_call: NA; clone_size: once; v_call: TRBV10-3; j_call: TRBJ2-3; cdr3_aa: CAISEQGTTDTQYF; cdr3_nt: TGTGCCATCAGTGAACAGGGAACCACAGATACGCAGTATTTT
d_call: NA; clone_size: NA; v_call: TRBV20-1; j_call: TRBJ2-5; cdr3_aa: CSAYGETQYF; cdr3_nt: TGCAGCGCTTACGGGGAGACCCAGTACTTC
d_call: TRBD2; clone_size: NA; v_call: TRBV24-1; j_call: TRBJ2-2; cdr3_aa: CATSDSSGGARELFF; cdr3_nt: TGTGCCACCAGTGATTCAAGCGGGGGGGCGAGGGAGCTGTTTTTT
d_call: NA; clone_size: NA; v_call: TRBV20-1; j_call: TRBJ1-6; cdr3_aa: CSASRGSGYNSPLHF; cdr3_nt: TGCAGTGCTAGTCGTGGGTCGGGGTATAATTCACCCCTCCACTTT
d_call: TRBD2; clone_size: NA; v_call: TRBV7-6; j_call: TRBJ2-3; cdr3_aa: CASSGTSGGVDTQYF; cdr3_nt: TGTGCCAGCAGCGGGACTAGCGGGGGGGTTGATACGCAGTATTTT
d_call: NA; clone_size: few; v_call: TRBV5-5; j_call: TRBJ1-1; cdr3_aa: CASNVGGLNTEAFF; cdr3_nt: TGTGCCAGCAACGTGGGGGGGTTGAACACTGAAGCTTTCTTT
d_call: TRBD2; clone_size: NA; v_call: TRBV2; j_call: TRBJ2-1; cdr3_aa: CASSRTSGSWDEQFF; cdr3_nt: TGTGCCAGCAGTAGGACTAGCGGGAGTTGGGATGAGCAGTTCTTC
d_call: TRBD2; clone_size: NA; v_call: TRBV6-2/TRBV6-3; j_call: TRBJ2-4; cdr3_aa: CASSYEGSSGFYKNIQYF; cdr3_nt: TGTGCCAGCAGTTACGAAGGGTCTAGCGGGTTTTACAAAAACATTCAGTACTTC
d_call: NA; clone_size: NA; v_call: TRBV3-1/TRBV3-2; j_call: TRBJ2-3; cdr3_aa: CASSQGGGRDTQYF; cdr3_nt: TGTGCCAGCAGCCAAGGAGGCGGCCGGGATACGCAGTATTTT
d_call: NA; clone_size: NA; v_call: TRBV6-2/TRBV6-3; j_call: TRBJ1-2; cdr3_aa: CASSYSVGQSYGYTF; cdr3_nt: TGTGCCAGCAGTTACTCCGTGGGGCAGTCCTATGGCTACACCTTC
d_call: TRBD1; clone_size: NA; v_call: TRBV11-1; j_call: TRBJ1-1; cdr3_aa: CASSLEQTGRWKAFF; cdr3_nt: TGTGCCAGCAGCTTAGAGCAGACAGGGAGGTGGAAGGCTTTCTTT
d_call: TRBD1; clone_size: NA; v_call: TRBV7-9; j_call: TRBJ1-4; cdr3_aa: CASSLKTGELATNEKLFF; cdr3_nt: TGTGCCAGCAGCCTAAAGACAGGGGAGTTGGCAACTAATGAAAAACTGTTTTTT
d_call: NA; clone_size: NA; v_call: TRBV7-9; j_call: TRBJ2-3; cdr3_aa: CASSLAAGGGTDTQYF; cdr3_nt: TGTGCCAGCAGCTTAGCAGCCGGGGGAGGCACAGATACGCAGTATTTT
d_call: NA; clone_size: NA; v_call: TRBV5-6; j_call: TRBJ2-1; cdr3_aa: CASRREYNEQFF; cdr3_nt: TGTGCCAGCAGACGGGAGTACAATGAGCAGTTCTTC
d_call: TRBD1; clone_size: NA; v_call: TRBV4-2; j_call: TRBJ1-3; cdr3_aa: CASSRPTGRNTIYF; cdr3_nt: TGTGCCAGCAGCCGCCCGACAGGGAGAAACACCATATATTTT
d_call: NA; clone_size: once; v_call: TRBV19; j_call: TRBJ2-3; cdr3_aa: CASSPAGLTDTQYF; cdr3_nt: TGTGCCAGTTCACCTGCGGGCCTCACAGATACGCAGTATTTT
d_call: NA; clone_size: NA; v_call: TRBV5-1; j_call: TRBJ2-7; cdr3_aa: CASSLEPSGTYEQYF; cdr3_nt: TGCGCCAGCAGCTTGGAACCGAGCGGTACCTACGAGCAGTACTTC